The TCR beta chain under discussion was sequenced for a study of T cells in Graves' hyperthyroidism and ophthalmopathy. The CDR3 sequence is 15 residues long. V was clipped by 6 bases and J by 2 bases, with 14 bases between them. Germline V gives CDR1 MDHEN, CDR2 SYDVKM. Amplification of TCR beta CDR3 regions used RNA as the template. The HTBI primer set was used in a first-round RT-PCR of the TCR CDR3. TCRdb reanalysed the multiplex PCR reads using MiXCR and keeps one entry per CDR3 protein. In the table there are fewer than 750,000 distinct CDR3 sequences, approximately 14% of which are singletons. Inclusion characteristics of ophthalmopathy patients comprised a Clinical Activity Score of at least 3, a NOSPECS grade of at least 4, and duration under 3 months. This clonotype was counted between two and nine times.

The chain has TRBV28 and TRBJ1-5; D might be TRBD1 (5 bases). This clonotype originated in a woman aged 45 to 65 with Graves' ophthalmopathy. Sequences were obtained from blood. CDR3 sequence: CASRRGTEGNQPQHF. CDR3 nucleotide sequence: TGTGCCAGCAGGAGGGGTACGGAGGGCAATCAGCCCCAGCATTTT.